Below, 21 T cell receptor beta chains from the same sample are listed, as sequenced in a study of PD-1 blockade in classical Hodgkin lymphoma. Patients all relapsed after autologous stem cell transplantation, and there was variation in brentuximab vedotin exposure. Assay: immunoSEQ multiplex PCR; the TCRdb copy retains only in-frame clones and omits some. This sample has about 24,000 clones, with approximately 81% found just once. This specimen was peripheral blood mononuclear cells (PBMCs), taken before the second cycle of nivolumab. These receptor sequences come from a human donor with classical Hodgkin lymphoma.

This chain links TRBV27 with TRBJ2-7, with 8 bases lining up with TRBD1. The junction had 9 bases not matched to a gene; V was cut back by 2 bases and J by 3 bases. The CDR3 covers 16 residues. Germline CDR1 and CDR2: MNHEY and SMNVEV (reference sequence). The CDR3 sequence is CASSLNPGTGRYEQYF. CDR3 coding DNA: TGTGCCAGCAGTTTAAACCCCGGGACAGGCCGCTACGAGCAGTACTTC.

J is TRBJ1-2 and V is TRBV6-1; D might be TRBD1 (5 bases). V lost 0 bases and J 5 bases, leaving 7 bases between the germline ends. Germline values: CDR1 MNHNS, CDR2 SASEGT. The CDR3 is 13 residues long. The CDR3, as DNA: TGTGCCAGCAGTGAAGCGGGGGGTTATGGCTACACCTTC. Its protein product is CASSEAGGYGYTF.

The chain couples TRBV7-2 to TRBJ1-2, with D hard to call. The CDR3 is 15 amino acids. V lost 7 bases to trimming and J lost 3 bases, with 18 bases between them. Germline V lookup: CDR1 SGHTA, CDR2 FQGNSA. CDR3 residues: CASTPTPTADYGYTF. CDR3 DNA sequence: TGTGCCAGCACCCCAACCCCGACGGCGGACTATGGCTACACCTTC.

The CDR3 loop is CASSLDQTSRSGELFF. CDR3 coding DNA: TGTGCCAGCAGCTTAGATCAGACTAGCCGGAGCGGGGAGCTGTTTTTT. The chain employs TRBV11-3 and TRBJ2-2, with 7 nucleotides matching TRBD2. The CDR3 contains 16 residues. Germline V CDR1 and CDR2: SGHNT, YENEEA. With 0 bases clipped from V and 7 bases from J, the junction kept 8 bases outside the gene matches.

The gene calls are TRBV28 and TRBJ2-2, with 7 positions matching TRBD2. From germline, CDR1 is MDHEN and CDR2 SYDVKM. This CDR3 region has 15 residues. V shed 10 bases, J shed 8 bases, and the junction held 16 bases outside the gene matches. Here the CDR3 DNA reads TGTGCCACTCTAAAGGGAGGGATCGTGATGGGGGAGCTGTTTTTT. It yields the protein CATLKGGIVMGELFF.

This clone was detected a few times. This sequence joins TRBV4-1 and TRBJ2-5; 12 bases line up with TRBD1. The J segment lost 5 bases and the V segment lost 5 bases, leaving 6 bases of the junction unmatched. CDR1 is MGHRA and CDR2 is YSYEKL in the germline V gene. The CDR3 loop spans 15 amino acids. CDR3 nucleotides: TGCGCCAGCAGCTTGGGACAGGGGGCGAGGGAGACCCAGTACTTC. This translates into CASSLGQGARETQYF.

This chain uses TRBV4-1 with TRBJ2-1, with 8 bases aligning to TRBD1. The CDR3 has 16 residues. Germline CDR1 MGHRA, CDR2 YSYEKL. Trimming at V came to 4 bases and at J to 1 base, leaving 6 bases not matched to a gene. CDR3 coding DNA: TGCGCCAGCAGCCGGTCATGGACAGGGTCCTACAATGAGCAGTTCTTC. This sequence encodes CASSRSWTGSYNEQFF.

The rearrangement joins TRBV7-9 to TRBJ1-4; 7 bases are a match to TRBD1. CDR3 length: 18 amino acids. V was clipped by 5 bases and J by 2 bases; unmatched bases: 14. Germline-derived CDR1 and CDR2 are SEHNR and FQNEAQ (reference sequence). The CDR3 nucleotides are TGTGCCAGCAGCGTAGACAGGGCAGGGGGAACTACTAATGAAAAACTGTTTTTT. Translating it yields CASSVDRAGGTTNEKLFF. Supplemented by reference TRBV7-9 and TRBJ1-4, the full variable domain reads DTGVSQNPRHKITKRGQNVTFRCDPISEHNRLYWYRQTLGQGPEFLTYFQNEAQLEKSRLLSDRFSAERPKGSFSTLEIQRTEQGDSAMYLCASSVDRAGGTTNEKLFFGSGTQLSVL.

V usage is TRBV28 and J usage is TRBJ2-2, with 7 nucleotides matching TRBD1. Germline V CDR1 and CDR2: MDHEN, SYDVKM. V shed 5 bases and J 6 bases; nucleotides not matched to a gene: 0. This CDR3 contains 12 residues. This CDR3 reads CASSQGAGELFF. Written as DNA, the CDR3 is TGTGCCAGCAGTCAGGGGGCCGGGGAGCTGTTTTTT.

This clone was detected only once. The genes are TRBV5-1 and TRBJ1-4; 7 bases agree with TRBD1. Trimming at V came to 2 bases and at J to 8 bases, leaving 9 bases not matched to a gene. Germline V gene data show CDR1 as SGHRS and CDR2 as YFSETQ. CDR3 length equals 15 residues. This chain's CDR3 is CASSFDRVGREKLFF. Here the CDR3 DNA reads TGCGCCAGCAGCTTCGACAGGGTGGGACGCGAAAAACTGTTTTTT.

This chain connects TRBV6-5 to TRBJ1-2; 12 bases are a match to TRBD1. This CDR3 is built from 14 residues. V was clipped by 6 bases and J by 14 bases; unmatched bases: 13. Germline V lookup: CDR1 MNHEY, CDR2 SVGAGI. CDR3 loop: CASSAGTGGAGWTF. In DNA form, the CDR3 reads TGTGCCAGCAGCGCCGGGACAGGGGGCGCGGGGTGGACCTTC.

The chain recombines TRBV5-1 with TRBJ2-7; 13 bases align to TRBD2. Germline V gene sequence: CDR1 SGHRS, CDR2 YFSETQ. CDR3 length: 15 amino acids. With V trimmed by 4 bases and J by 2 bases, 3 bases remained unmatched. The DNA of the CDR3 is TGCGCCAGCAGCAACGGACTAGCGGGAGCCTACGAGCAGTACTTC. Protein: CASSNGLAGAYEQYF.

DNA of the CDR3: TGTGCCAGCTCACCCCCCCAACACAACTATGGCTACACCTTC. It specifies CASSPPQHNYGYTF. The J gene is TRBJ1-2, the V gene TRBV18, with D uncertain. Per the germline V gene, CDR1 is KGHSH and CDR2 is LQKENI. This CDR3 is built from 14 residues. Trimming shortened V by 3 bases and J by 2 bases, and 10 bases separated the two germline ends. Variable domain in full (rest from reference TRBV18 and TRBJ1-2): NAGVMQNPRHLVRRRGQEARLRCSPMKGHSHVYWYRQLPEEGLKFMVYLQKENIIDESGMPKERFSAEFPKEGPSILRIQQVVRGDSAAYFCASSPPQHNYGYTFGSGTRLTVV.

The J gene is TRBJ1-1, the V gene TRBV28, with D possibly matching TRBD1 (6 bases). Per the germline V gene, CDR1 is MDHEN and CDR2 is SYDVKM. This CDR3 has 16 amino acids. V lost 5 bases, J lost 4 bases, and 20 bases lay in between. CDR3 bases: TGTGCCAGCAGTCCCTCCGTCCAGGGGAGTGGCACTGAAGCTTTCTTT. Translating gives CASSPSVQGSGTEAFF.

This clone showed up just a few times. The V and J genes are TRBV2 and TRBJ1-5, with unresolved D. The CDR3 covers 13 residues. CDR1 and CDR2 from the germline V gene are SNHLY and FYNNEI. Trimming took 5 bases from V and 7 from J, leaving 12 bases between them. The CDR3 bases are TGTGCCAGCAGTACTCCCTTCGGGCAGCCCCAGCATTTT. This translates into CASSTPFGQPQHF.

The rearrangement joins TRBV7-9 to TRBJ1-1, with D hard to call. This CDR3 region has 14 residues. V was cut by 5 bases and J by 0 bases, with 10 bases left in between. Germline CDR1 and CDR2: SEHNR and FQNEAQ (reference sequence). The CDR3 nucleotides are TGTGCCAGCAGCCCCGTGCTGATGAACACTGAAGCTTTCTTT. Translated, it gives CASSPVLMNTEAFF. Variable domain in full (rest from reference TRBV7-9 and TRBJ1-1): DTGVSQNPRHKITKRGQNVTFRCDPISEHNRLYWYRQTLGQGPEFLTYFQNEAQLEKSRLLSDRFSAERPKGSFSTLEIQRTEQGDSAMYLCASSPVLMNTEAFFGQGTRLTVV.

This clone was picked up a small number of times. This chain connects TRBV10-1 to TRBJ1-5, with D unresolved. V lost 0 bases to trimming and J lost 5 bases, with 11 bases between them. The CDR3 length is 15 residues. The germline V gene encodes CDR1 WNHNN and CDR2 SYGVQD (reference sequence). CDR3 residues: CASSESVGYDQPQHF. Written as DNA, the CDR3 is TGCGCCAGCAGTGAGTCGGTGGGATATGATCAGCCCCAGCATTTT.

This sequence joins TRBV7-9 and TRBJ1-2; 8 nucleotides align to TRBD1. CDR3 length equals 16 residues. V trimming: 4 bases; J trimming: 6 bases; junction bases outside the gene matches: 13. Per the germline V gene, CDR1 is SEHNR and CDR2 is FQNEAQ (reference sequence). CDR3 DNA: TGTGCCAGCAGCTCTCCTTTTCATCGGACAGGGAATGGCTACACCTTC. Its protein product is CASSSPFHRTGNGYTF.

The CDR3 loop reads CASSLVGLAGREQYF. The DNA for the CDR3 is TGTGCCAGCAGTTTGGTCGGACTAGCGGGAAGGGAGCAGTACTTC. The V gene is TRBV28, the J gene TRBJ2-7; TRBD2 matches at 12 bases. From germline, CDR1 is MDHEN and CDR2 SYDVKM. Trimming cost V 3 bases and J 7 bases; bases outside gene matches: 7. The CDR3 extends over 15 amino acids.

V and J are TRBV19 and TRBJ1-5, with 8 positions matching TRBD1. Germline CDR1 LNHDA, CDR2 SQIVND (reference sequence). The V segment lost 4 bases and the J segment 0 bases; nucleotides outside the gene matches: 2. CDR3 length: 15 residues. The DNA of the CDR3 is TGTGCCAGTAGTAAGACAGGGGATAGCAATCAGCCCCAGCATTTT. As protein: CASSKTGDSNQPQHF.

The rearrangement uses TRBV6-4 and TRBJ2-2; TRBD1 aligns across 8 bases. This CDR3 is 16 amino acids long. V gave up 10 bases and J gave up 2 bases; unmatched junction bases: 12. Germline CDR1 and CDR2: MRHNA and SNTAGT. CDR3 in amino acids: CAIPGMDRENTGELFF. DNA of the CDR3: TGTGCCATCCCGGGGATGGACAGGGAAAACACCGGGGAGCTGTTTTTT.